This is a list of T cell receptor beta chains from one sample in a study of regulatory T cells in long-lasting Graves disease. TCRdb re-called the multiplex PCR reads with MiXCR, one entry per CDR3 protein. The repertoire includes approximately 400,000 distinct CDR3 sequences, 23% of them detected once, and roughly 28% sits in the top ten. Here the sequenced sample was peripheral blood mononuclear cells (PBMCs), taken when the disease was refractory, from a patient treated with antithyroid drugs. The receptors derive from a female donor with Graves disease. Each CDR3 is given with its conserved first and last residue. The D gene is left open where the match is weak. Part of the rows lack a size; the others show once, few, many or a class for expanded clones.

v_call: TRBV28
j_call: TRBJ2-2
clone_size: -
d_call: TRBD2
cdr3_aa: CASSPPGLATVTGELFF
cdr3_nt: TGTGCCAGCAGCCCGCCGGGACTAGCGACGGTCACCGGGGAGCTGTTTTTT

v_call: TRBV15
j_call: TRBJ1-1
clone_size: many
d_call: -
cdr3_aa: CATSRDRNTEAFF
cdr3_nt: TGTGCCACCAGCAGGGACAGGAACACTGAAGCTTTCTTT

v_call: TRBV29-1
j_call: TRBJ1-2
clone_size: many
d_call: TRBD1
cdr3_aa: CSVSTTGTGLGYTF
cdr3_nt: TGCAGCGTTAGCACGACCGGGACAGGCCTTGGCTACACCTTC

v_call: TRBV11-2
j_call: TRBJ2-7
clone_size: many
d_call: -
cdr3_aa: CASSLGDSHEQYF
cdr3_nt: TGTGCCAGCAGCTTAGGTGATTCTCACGAGCAGTACTTC

v_call: TRBV11-2
j_call: TRBJ2-2
clone_size: few
d_call: -
cdr3_aa: CASSLRTSPTGELFF
cdr3_nt: TGTGCCAGCAGCCTTCGGACCTCCCCCACCGGGGAGCTGTTTTTT

v_call: TRBV20-1
j_call: TRBJ1-2
clone_size: -
d_call: -
cdr3_aa: CSASTQVNYGYTF
cdr3_nt: TGCAGTGCTTCCACACAGGTTAACTATGGCTACACCTTC

v_call: TRBV9
j_call: TRBJ2-7
clone_size: -
d_call: TRBD2
cdr3_aa: CASSGLAGAEQYF
cdr3_nt: TGTGCCAGCAGCGGATTAGCGGGAGCCGAGCAGTACTTC

v_call: TRBV7-2
j_call: TRBJ2-7
clone_size: many
d_call: TRBD1
cdr3_aa: CASSSPLRDRAGEQYF
cdr3_nt: TGTGCCAGCAGCTCCCCGCTGCGGGACAGGGCGGGCGAGCAGTACTTC

v_call: TRBV2
j_call: TRBJ2-7
clone_size: many
d_call: TRBD1
cdr3_aa: CASSTYRGRIYEQYF
cdr3_nt: TGTGCCAGCAGTACCTACAGGGGGCGCATCTACGAGCAGTACTTC

v_call: TRBV3-1
j_call: TRBJ2-7
clone_size: few
d_call: -
cdr3_aa: CASSQILGSLEQYF
cdr3_nt: TGTGCCAGCAGCCAAATTTTGGGGTCCCTCGAGCAGTACTTC

v_call: TRBV11-2
j_call: TRBJ2-7
clone_size: many
d_call: TRBD1
cdr3_aa: CASSLDLRTGTGAYEQYF
cdr3_nt: TGTGCCAGCAGCTTAGATCTCAGGACCGGGACAGGGGCCTACGAGCAGTACTTC

v_call: TRBV9
j_call: TRBJ2-2
clone_size: many
d_call: TRBD2
cdr3_aa: CASSVVPLLAGGPSGELFF
cdr3_nt: TGTGCCAGCAGCGTAGTCCCCTTACTAGCGGGAGGGCCCAGCGGGGAGCTGTTTTTT

v_call: TRBV14
j_call: TRBJ1-1
clone_size: -
d_call: -
cdr3_aa: CASSPLQSTEAFF
cdr3_nt: TGTGCCAGCAGCCCCCTTCAGTCGACTGAAGCTTTCTTT

v_call: TRBV6-9
j_call: TRBJ2-7
clone_size: few
d_call: -
cdr3_aa: CASSYSNRVSGEQYF
cdr3_nt: TGTGCCAGCAGTTACTCCAACAGGGTCTCGGGAGAGCAGTACTTC

v_call: TRBV12-3/TRBV12-4
j_call: TRBJ2-2
clone_size: -
d_call: -
cdr3_aa: CASSGAEVNTGELFF
cdr3_nt: TGTGCCAGCAGCGGGGCGGAGGTGAACACCGGGGAGCTGTTTTTT

v_call: TRBV19
j_call: TRBJ2-1
clone_size: few
d_call: TRBD2
cdr3_aa: CASSIEGLAGVLQRTYNEQFF
cdr3_nt: TGTGCCAGTAGTATTGAGGGGCTAGCGGGAGTTCTCCAACGAACCTACAATGAGCAGTTCTTC

v_call: TRBV19
j_call: TRBJ1-2
clone_size: few
d_call: TRBD1
cdr3_aa: CASSNQATGGVYGYTF
cdr3_nt: TGTGCCAGTAGTAACCAAGCGACAGGGGGCGTCTATGGCTACACCTTC

v_call: TRBV28
j_call: TRBJ2-7
clone_size: -
d_call: TRBD2
cdr3_aa: CASRPGLAGALTYEQYF
cdr3_nt: TGTGCCAGCAGACCTGGACTAGCGGGAGCCCTTACCTACGAGCAGTACTTC

v_call: TRBV29-1
j_call: TRBJ1-2
clone_size: few
d_call: -
cdr3_aa: CSVARGQTHYGYTF
cdr3_nt: TGCAGCGTTGCACGAGGGCAGACTCACTATGGCTACACCTTC

v_call: TRBV12-3/TRBV12-4
j_call: TRBJ1-1
clone_size: many
d_call: TRBD1
cdr3_aa: CASSQGTGGDTEAFF
cdr3_nt: TGTGCCAGCAGTCAAGGGACAGGGGGTGACACTGAAGCTTTCTTT

v_call: TRBV18
j_call: TRBJ1-6
clone_size: few
d_call: -
cdr3_aa: CASSPPYPNWALHF
cdr3_nt: TGTGCCAGCTCACCACCGTACCCGAACTGGGCCCTCCACTTT

v_call: TRBV28
j_call: TRBJ2-7
clone_size: few
d_call: -
cdr3_aa: CASRIPGPYEQYF
cdr3_nt: TGTGCCAGCCGGATCCCCGGACCCTACGAGCAGTACTTC

v_call: TRBV6-1
j_call: TRBJ2-7
clone_size: many
d_call: -
cdr3_aa: CAIRTALSSYEQYF
cdr3_nt: TGTGCCATCAGGACAGCCTTGTCGTCCTACGAGCAGTACTTC

v_call: TRBV6-2/TRBV6-3
j_call: TRBJ2-2
clone_size: -
d_call: TRBD2
cdr3_aa: CASSPRGLTSYGTGELFF
cdr3_nt: TGTGCCAGCAGTCCCAGAGGATTGACTAGCTATGGCACCGGGGAGCTGTTTTTT

v_call: TRBV2
j_call: TRBJ2-7
clone_size: many
d_call: TRBD1
cdr3_aa: CASSRGTGLTYEQYF
cdr3_nt: TGTGCCAGCAGTCGAGGGACAGGACTCACCTACGAGCAGTACTTC

v_call: TRBV7-2
j_call: TRBJ2-7
clone_size: many
d_call: -
cdr3_aa: CASSLGRTGVHEQYF
cdr3_nt: TGTGCCAGCAGCTTAGGCCGCACGGGGGTCCATGAGCAGTACTTC

v_call: TRBV19
j_call: TRBJ1-2
clone_size: few
d_call: -
cdr3_aa: CASTYRGVYGYTF
cdr3_nt: TGTGCCAGTACCTATAGAGGAGTCTATGGCTACACCTTC

v_call: TRBV6-4
j_call: TRBJ2-7
clone_size: few
d_call: -
cdr3_aa: CASSFDPSYEQYF
cdr3_nt: TGTGCCAGCAGTTTCGACCCTAGCTACGAGCAGTACTTC

v_call: TRBV20-1
j_call: TRBJ2-1
clone_size: many
d_call: TRBD2
cdr3_aa: CSARRLAGIGNEQFF
cdr3_nt: TGCAGTGCTAGAAGACTAGCGGGAATAGGTAATGAGCAGTTCTTC

v_call: TRBV29-1
j_call: TRBJ1-2
clone_size: few
d_call: -
cdr3_aa: CSVEKGLDGYTF
cdr3_nt: TGCAGCGTTGAAAAGGGGCTGGATGGCTACACCTTC

v_call: TRBV2
j_call: TRBJ2-7
clone_size: many
d_call: TRBD1
cdr3_aa: CASSAGTEQYEQYF
cdr3_nt: TGTGCCAGCAGTGCCGGGACAGAGCAATACGAGCAGTACTTC

v_call: TRBV20-1
j_call: TRBJ1-1
clone_size: -
d_call: TRBD1
cdr3_aa: CSALYQGGTEAFF
cdr3_nt: TGCAGTGCGCTGTATCAGGGGGGTACTGAAGCTTTCTTT

v_call: TRBV7-9
j_call: TRBJ2-5
clone_size: many
d_call: TRBD2
cdr3_aa: CASSPRRGQETQYF
cdr3_nt: TGTGCCAGCAGCCCCCGGCGGGGGCAAGAGACCCAGTACTTC

v_call: TRBV20-1
j_call: TRBJ2-1
clone_size: -
d_call: TRBD1
cdr3_aa: CSAPRSGGSYNEQFF
cdr3_nt: TGCAGTGCACCCCGTTCAGGGGGTTCCTACAATGAGCAGTTCTTC

v_call: TRBV30
j_call: TRBJ2-5
clone_size: -
d_call: -
cdr3_aa: CAWSVKGSVWETQYF
cdr3_nt: TGTGCCTGGAGTGTAAAGGGGAGCGTTTGGGAGACCCAGTACTTC

v_call: TRBV28
j_call: TRBJ2-7
clone_size: few
d_call: TRBD1
cdr3_aa: CASSLQTRGYEQYF
cdr3_nt: TGTGCCAGCAGTTTACAGACCAGGGGGTACGAGCAGTACTTC

v_call: TRBV24-1
j_call: TRBJ2-2
clone_size: -
d_call: -
cdr3_aa: CATRGSGTTGELFF
cdr3_nt: TGTGCCACGAGGGGCTCAGGGACAACCGGGGAGCTGTTTTTT

v_call: TRBV5-1
j_call: TRBJ2-5
clone_size: -
d_call: -
cdr3_aa: CASSLSWDHRSIGETQYF
cdr3_nt: TGCGCCAGCAGCTTGTCCTGGGACCACAGGTCTATAGGAGAGACCCAGTACTTC

v_call: TRBV12-3/TRBV12-4
j_call: TRBJ1-1
clone_size: -
d_call: -
cdr3_aa: CASQKSTEAFF
cdr3_nt: TGTGCCAGTCAGAAGAGCACTGAAGCTTTCTTT

v_call: TRBV20-1
j_call: TRBJ2-7
clone_size: -
d_call: TRBD1
cdr3_aa: CSALRDRGVAEQYF
cdr3_nt: TGCAGTGCTCTCCGGGACAGGGGAGTTGCCGAGCAGTACTTC

v_call: TRBV2
j_call: TRBJ2-3
clone_size: few
d_call: -
cdr3_aa: CASSEESRSTDTQYF
cdr3_nt: TGTGCCAGCAGTGAAGAGTCCAGAAGCACAGATACGCAGTATTTT

v_call: TRBV5-6
j_call: TRBJ2-5
clone_size: -
d_call: -
cdr3_aa: CASSLWREDQETQYF
cdr3_nt: TGTGCCAGCAGCTTGTGGCGGGAAGACCAAGAGACCCAGTACTTC

v_call: TRBV7-9
j_call: TRBJ1-1
clone_size: -
d_call: TRBD1
cdr3_aa: CASSFFTGAANTEAFF
cdr3_nt: TGTGCCAGCAGCTTTTTTACAGGGGCGGCGAACACTGAAGCTTTCTTT

v_call: TRBV4-1
j_call: TRBJ2-2
clone_size: few
d_call: TRBD2
cdr3_aa: CASSHSGRATIGELFF
cdr3_nt: TGCGCCAGCAGCCATAGCGGGAGGGCAACGATCGGGGAGCTGTTTTTT

v_call: TRBV27
j_call: TRBJ2-2
clone_size: many
d_call: -
cdr3_aa: CASSSTGNTGELFF
cdr3_nt: TGTGCCAGCAGTTCGACAGGGAACACCGGGGAGCTGTTTTTT

v_call: TRBV3-1
j_call: TRBJ2-7
clone_size: few
d_call: -
cdr3_aa: CASTVGVGGYEQYF
cdr3_nt: TGTGCCAGCACCGTCGGGGTTGGGGGTTACGAGCAGTACTTC

v_call: TRBV19
j_call: TRBJ1-6
clone_size: -
d_call: -
cdr3_aa: CASRGAGNNSPLHF
cdr3_nt: TGTGCCAGTAGGGGTGCAGGGAATAATTCACCCCTCCACTTT

v_call: TRBV19
j_call: TRBJ1-5
clone_size: -
d_call: TRBD1
cdr3_aa: CASNRGGNQPQHF
cdr3_nt: TGTGCCAGTAACAGGGGAGGCAATCAGCCCCAGCATTTT

v_call: TRBV6-2/TRBV6-3
j_call: TRBJ2-5
clone_size: -
d_call: -
cdr3_aa: CASSNGRGNRF
cdr3_nt: TGTGCCAGCAGTAACGGACGCGGGAATCGATTC

v_call: TRBV19
j_call: TRBJ1-6
clone_size: few
d_call: TRBD1
cdr3_aa: CASRGQYNSPLHF
cdr3_nt: TGTGCCAGTAGGGGACAGTATAATTCACCCCTCCACTTT

v_call: TRBV11-2
j_call: TRBJ2-5
clone_size: many
d_call: -
cdr3_aa: CASSFFAQPQAQYF
cdr3_nt: TGTGCCAGCAGCTTTTTCGCACAACCCCAGGCCCAGTACTTC

v_call: TRBV11-2
j_call: TRBJ2-6
clone_size: few
d_call: -
cdr3_aa: CASSLKPASGANVLTF
cdr3_nt: TGTGCCAGCAGCTTAAAACCCGCCTCTGGGGCCAACGTCCTGACTTTC

v_call: TRBV4-1
j_call: TRBJ2-7
clone_size: few
d_call: TRBD1
cdr3_aa: CASSQEAGGYEQYF
cdr3_nt: TGCGCCAGCAGCCAAGAGGCAGGGGGCTACGAGCAGTACTTC

v_call: TRBV2
j_call: TRBJ1-2
clone_size: many
d_call: TRBD1
cdr3_aa: CASGWTGYGYTF
cdr3_nt: TGTGCTTCGGGCTGGACAGGCTATGGCTACACCTTC

v_call: TRBV20-1
j_call: TRBJ2-7
clone_size: few
d_call: -
cdr3_aa: CSASIGPYEQYF
cdr3_nt: TGCAGTGCTAGTATCGGGCCCTACGAGCAGTACTTC

v_call: TRBV11-2
j_call: TRBJ2-7
clone_size: -
d_call: -
cdr3_aa: CASSLNGRNSYEQYF
cdr3_nt: TGTGCCAGCAGCTTAAACGGACGGAACTCCTACGAGCAGTACTTC

v_call: TRBV6-2/TRBV6-3
j_call: TRBJ2-7
clone_size: few
d_call: -
cdr3_aa: CASSYLAEQYF
cdr3_nt: TGTGCCAGCAGTTACTTGGCTGAGCAGTACTTC